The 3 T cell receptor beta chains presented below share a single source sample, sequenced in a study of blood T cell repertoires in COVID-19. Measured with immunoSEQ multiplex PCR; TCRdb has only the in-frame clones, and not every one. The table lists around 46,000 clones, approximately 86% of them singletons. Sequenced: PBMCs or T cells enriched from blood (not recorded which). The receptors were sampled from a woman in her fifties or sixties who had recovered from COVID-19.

CDR3 amino acids: CASSWTSGYTGELFF. DNA for the CDR3: TGTGCCAGCAGCTGGACTAGCGGTTACACCGGGGAGCTGTTTTTT. The rearrangement joins TRBV6-4 to TRBJ2-2, with 10 bases fitting TRBD2. V shed 6 bases and J 3 bases; nucleotides not matched to a gene: 4. This CDR3 is built from 15 residues. CDR1 and CDR2 (germline): MRHNA, SNTAGT.

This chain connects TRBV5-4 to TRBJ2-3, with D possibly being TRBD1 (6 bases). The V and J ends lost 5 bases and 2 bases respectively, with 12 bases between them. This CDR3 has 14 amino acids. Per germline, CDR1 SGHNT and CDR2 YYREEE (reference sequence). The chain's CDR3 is CASSYGQPTDTQYF. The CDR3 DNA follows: TGTGCCAGCAGTTATGGACAGCCCACAGATACGCAGTATTTT.

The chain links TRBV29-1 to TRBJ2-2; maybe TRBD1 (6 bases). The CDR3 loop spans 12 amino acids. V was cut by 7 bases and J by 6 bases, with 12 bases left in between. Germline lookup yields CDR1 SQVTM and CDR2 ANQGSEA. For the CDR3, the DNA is TGCAGCGCTCAGGGGTTCGCCGGGGAGCTGTTTTTT. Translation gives CSAQGFAGELFF.